The rows below give T cell receptor beta chains drawn from one sample of a study of vaccination and CD4 T cells after COVID-19. Their target antigens are unknown. MiXCR, applied by TCRdb to the PCR reads, yields one record per CDR3 protein. Among 15,000 or so distinct CDR3 sequences, approximately 70% were seen once, and the ten largest hold approximately 15%. Sequenced: CD4+ T cells from blood, cultured in vitro. All receptors derive from a human donor who had recovered from COVID-19. Each CDR3 is given with its conserved first and last residue. The D gene is left open where the match is weak. For some rows the clone size is stated as once, few or many, or as a class when expanded; others skip it.

>-|few|TRBV27|TRBJ1-6
CASSLWADNNSPLHF
TGTGCCAGCAGTTTATGGGCAGATAACAATTCACCCCTCCACTTT
>TRBD1|few|TRBV27|TRBJ1-5
CASRRTGGNQPQHF
TGTGCCAGCAGAAGGACAGGGGGCAATCAGCCCCAGCATTTT
>-|once|TRBV28|TRBJ1-6
CASIISNRPNSPLHF
TGTGCCAGCATCATTTCGAACAGACCCAATTCACCCCTCCACTTT
>-|once|TRBV24-1|TRBJ1-2
CATSGGSNNYGYTF
TGTGCCACCAGTGGGGGTTCCAATAACTATGGCTACACCTTC
>-|-|TRBV12-3/TRBV12-4|TRBJ2-5
CASSPGETQYF
TGTGCCAGCAGTCCAGGGGAGACCCAGTACTTC
>TRBD1|-|TRBV6-2/TRBV6-3|TRBJ2-5
CASSQGARGWETQYF
TGTGCCAGCAGCCAGGGGGCGAGAGGGTGGGAGACCCAGTACTTC
>TRBD1|-|TRBV15|TRBJ1-2
CATSRGVQGLYGYTF
TGTGCCACCAGCAGAGGGGTACAGGGGTTATATGGCTACACCTTC
>-|-|TRBV2|TRBJ1-2
CASSEKPDRSNYGYTF
TGTGCCAGCAGTGAAAAGCCGGACCGATCTAACTATGGCTACACCTTC
>-|-|TRBV6-5|TRBJ2-5
CASSSLIEETQYF
TGTGCCAGCAGTTCCCTTATAGAAGAGACCCAGTACTTC
>-|few|TRBV20-1|TRBJ1-6
CSAHLGSSYNSPLHF
TGCAGTGCACACCTGGGGAGCTCCTATAATTCACCCCTCCACTTT
>TRBD1|once|TRBV28|TRBJ1-5
CASSFIRGTGGLKGQPQHF
TGTGCCAGCAGTTTTATAAGAGGGACAGGGGGGCTGAAAGGTCAGCCCCAGCATTTT
>-|-|TRBV7-9|TRBJ2-7
CASSLARGYDVSYEQYF
TGTGCCAGCAGCTTAGCGAGGGGATACGACGTTTCTTACGAGCAGTACTTC
>TRBD2|-|TRBV7-6|TRBJ2-7
CASSSQGRGGSYEQYF
TGTGCCAGCAGCTCCCAGGGTCGCGGGGGCTCCTACGAGCAGTACTTC
>-|-|TRBV20-1|TRBJ1-3
CSARRQAGNTIYF
TGCAGTGCGAGAAGACAAGCGGGAAACACCATATATTTT
>TRBD2|-|TRBV6-4|TRBJ2-1
CASSDEIAGGRNEQFF
TGTGCCAGCAGTGACGAGATAGCGGGAGGGCGCAATGAGCAGTTCTTC
>TRBD2|few|TRBV7-9|TRBJ2-2
CASSSKTSGRITGELFF
TGTGCCAGCAGCTCTAAGACTAGCGGGAGAATCACCGGGGAGCTGTTTTTT
>TRBD1|-|TRBV23-1|TRBJ1-5
CASSQHGQDRVSNQPQHF
TGCGCCAGCAGTCAACATGGACAGGACAGGGTTAGCAATCAGCCCCAGCATTTT
>TRBD1|-|TRBV7-8|TRBJ2-6
CATPRGHAGANVLTF
TGTGCCACCCCTAGGGGGCACGCTGGGGCCAACGTCCTGACTTTC
>TRBD1|-|TRBV20-1|TRBJ1-1
CSASNSETGTALTEAFF
TGCAGTGCTAGCAACTCCGAGACAGGGACCGCGCTCACTGAAGCTTTCTTT
>-|-|TRBV6-2/TRBV6-3|TRBJ1-2
CASRPTEYGYTF
TGTGCCAGCAGGCCCACAGAGTATGGCTACACCTTC
>TRBD1|-|TRBV20-1|TRBJ1-2
CSEDGTGAALYGYTF
TGCAGTGAAGATGGAACAGGGGCCGCTTTATATGGCTACACCTTC
>-|-|TRBV5-4|TRBJ1-1
CASSFQGLNTEAFF
TGTGCCAGCAGCTTCCAGGGGCTGAACACTGAAGCTTTCTTT
>-|-|TRBV27|TRBJ2-4
CASSPPGQLGVKNIQYF
TGTGCCAGCAGTCCCCCCGGACAGTTAGGTGTCAAAAACATTCAGTACTTC
>TRBD1|-|TRBV6-1|TRBJ2-7
CASSMTGVTYEQYF
TGTGCCAGCAGTATGACAGGGGTTACCTACGAGCAGTACTTC
>-|-|TRBV7-2|TRBJ1-5
CASSPSGRNQPQHF
TGTGCCAGCAGCCCATCGGGGCGTAATCAGCCCCAGCATTTT
>TRBD1|-|TRBV27|TRBJ2-7
CASSFITGGYEQYF
TGTGCCAGCAGTTTTATTACAGGGGGATACGAGCAGTACTTC
>-|-|TRBV19|TRBJ1-2
CASSIDQAGTSYGYTF
TGTGCCAGTAGTATAGATCAGGCGGGAACCAGTTATGGCTACACCTTC
>-|-|TRBV24-1|TRBJ1-2
CATSEGENGYTF
TGTGCCACCAGTGAGGGAGAAAATGGCTACACCTTC
>-|medium-sized|TRBV7-2|TRBJ1-2
CASSLAVGLGYGYTF
TGTGCCAGCAGCTTAGCAGTGGGGTTAGGGTATGGCTACACCTTC
>TRBD1|-|TRBV5-1|TRBJ1-6
CASGNRGSLHF
TGCGCCAGCGGAAACAGGGGATCCCTCCACTTT
>TRBD1|-|TRBV18|TRBJ1-1
CASSGRQGHTEAFF
TGTGCCAGCTCCGGAAGACAGGGCCACACTGAAGCTTTCTTT
>-|-|TRBV6-1|TRBJ1-5
CASSATYSNQPQHF
TGTGCCAGCAGTGCGACCTATAGCAATCAGCCCCAGCATTTT
>-|medium-sized|TRBV20-1|TRBJ1-6
CSARGGRLDWDNSPLHF
TGCAGTGCTAGAGGAGGACGTTTGGATTGGGATAATTCACCCCTCCACTTT
>TRBD1|-|TRBV6-1|TRBJ2-5
CASTRRSRWTGHFWETQYF
TGTGCCAGCACCCGGAGGAGTCGGTGGACAGGCCATTTTTGGGAGACCCAGTACTTC
>-|-|TRBV11-2|TRBJ1-1
CASSLMNGRTEAFF
TGTGCCAGCAGCCTCATGAACGGGCGCACTGAAGCTTTCTTT
>-|-|TRBV6-2/TRBV6-3|TRBJ2-1
CASSMHNEQFF
TGTGCCAGCAGTATGCACAATGAGCAGTTCTTC
>TRBD1|few|TRBV24-1|TRBJ2-3
CATTQGQGTDTQYF
TGTGCCACCACCCAAGGACAGGGCACAGATACGCAGTATTTT
>-|once|TRBV7-2|TRBJ1-1
CPSSPPNSGPTEAFF
TGTCCCAGCAGCCCCCCGAATAGCGGGCCCACTGAAGCTTTCTTT
>TRBD1|-|TRBV11-2|TRBJ2-5
CASSPILDRGRATQYF
TGTGCCAGCAGCCCCATTCTGGACAGGGGGAGGGCGACCCAGTACTTC
>TRBD2|-|TRBV29-1|TRBJ2-5
CSDLAGGETQYF
TGCAGCGACCTAGCGGGAGGCGAGACCCAGTACTTC
>TRBD1|-|TRBV6-5|TRBJ1-6
CASSYDRGSSPLHF
TGTGCCAGCAGTTACGACAGGGGTAGTTCACCCCTCCACTTT
>-|few|TRBV30|TRBJ1-6
CAWSVRIQGSYNSPLHF
TGTGCCTGGAGTGTCAGGATTCAGGGGTCCTATAATTCACCCCTCCACTTT
>-|-|TRBV20-1|TRBJ2-7
CSATDRANGSYEQYF
TGCAGTGCAACCGATAGGGCGAACGGTTCCTACGAGCAGTACTTC
>-|once|TRBV7-6|TRBJ2-1
CASSVGGPNEQFF
TGTGCCAGCAGCGTAGGTGGTCCCAATGAGCAGTTCTTC
>TRBD1|-|TRBV20-1|TRBJ1-1
CSATRTGGTEAFF
TGCAGTGCTACAAGGACAGGGGGCACTGAAGCTTTCTTT
>-|-|TRBV7-8|TRBJ2-3
CASSFSVGAPDTQYF
TGTGCCAGCAGCTTTTCGGTAGGGGCCCCAGATACGCAGTATTTT
>TRBD2|once|TRBV24-1|TRBJ2-3
CATSDPLSGSETDTQYF
TGTGCCACCAGTGATCCGCTTAGCGGGAGTGAAACAGATACGCAGTATTTT